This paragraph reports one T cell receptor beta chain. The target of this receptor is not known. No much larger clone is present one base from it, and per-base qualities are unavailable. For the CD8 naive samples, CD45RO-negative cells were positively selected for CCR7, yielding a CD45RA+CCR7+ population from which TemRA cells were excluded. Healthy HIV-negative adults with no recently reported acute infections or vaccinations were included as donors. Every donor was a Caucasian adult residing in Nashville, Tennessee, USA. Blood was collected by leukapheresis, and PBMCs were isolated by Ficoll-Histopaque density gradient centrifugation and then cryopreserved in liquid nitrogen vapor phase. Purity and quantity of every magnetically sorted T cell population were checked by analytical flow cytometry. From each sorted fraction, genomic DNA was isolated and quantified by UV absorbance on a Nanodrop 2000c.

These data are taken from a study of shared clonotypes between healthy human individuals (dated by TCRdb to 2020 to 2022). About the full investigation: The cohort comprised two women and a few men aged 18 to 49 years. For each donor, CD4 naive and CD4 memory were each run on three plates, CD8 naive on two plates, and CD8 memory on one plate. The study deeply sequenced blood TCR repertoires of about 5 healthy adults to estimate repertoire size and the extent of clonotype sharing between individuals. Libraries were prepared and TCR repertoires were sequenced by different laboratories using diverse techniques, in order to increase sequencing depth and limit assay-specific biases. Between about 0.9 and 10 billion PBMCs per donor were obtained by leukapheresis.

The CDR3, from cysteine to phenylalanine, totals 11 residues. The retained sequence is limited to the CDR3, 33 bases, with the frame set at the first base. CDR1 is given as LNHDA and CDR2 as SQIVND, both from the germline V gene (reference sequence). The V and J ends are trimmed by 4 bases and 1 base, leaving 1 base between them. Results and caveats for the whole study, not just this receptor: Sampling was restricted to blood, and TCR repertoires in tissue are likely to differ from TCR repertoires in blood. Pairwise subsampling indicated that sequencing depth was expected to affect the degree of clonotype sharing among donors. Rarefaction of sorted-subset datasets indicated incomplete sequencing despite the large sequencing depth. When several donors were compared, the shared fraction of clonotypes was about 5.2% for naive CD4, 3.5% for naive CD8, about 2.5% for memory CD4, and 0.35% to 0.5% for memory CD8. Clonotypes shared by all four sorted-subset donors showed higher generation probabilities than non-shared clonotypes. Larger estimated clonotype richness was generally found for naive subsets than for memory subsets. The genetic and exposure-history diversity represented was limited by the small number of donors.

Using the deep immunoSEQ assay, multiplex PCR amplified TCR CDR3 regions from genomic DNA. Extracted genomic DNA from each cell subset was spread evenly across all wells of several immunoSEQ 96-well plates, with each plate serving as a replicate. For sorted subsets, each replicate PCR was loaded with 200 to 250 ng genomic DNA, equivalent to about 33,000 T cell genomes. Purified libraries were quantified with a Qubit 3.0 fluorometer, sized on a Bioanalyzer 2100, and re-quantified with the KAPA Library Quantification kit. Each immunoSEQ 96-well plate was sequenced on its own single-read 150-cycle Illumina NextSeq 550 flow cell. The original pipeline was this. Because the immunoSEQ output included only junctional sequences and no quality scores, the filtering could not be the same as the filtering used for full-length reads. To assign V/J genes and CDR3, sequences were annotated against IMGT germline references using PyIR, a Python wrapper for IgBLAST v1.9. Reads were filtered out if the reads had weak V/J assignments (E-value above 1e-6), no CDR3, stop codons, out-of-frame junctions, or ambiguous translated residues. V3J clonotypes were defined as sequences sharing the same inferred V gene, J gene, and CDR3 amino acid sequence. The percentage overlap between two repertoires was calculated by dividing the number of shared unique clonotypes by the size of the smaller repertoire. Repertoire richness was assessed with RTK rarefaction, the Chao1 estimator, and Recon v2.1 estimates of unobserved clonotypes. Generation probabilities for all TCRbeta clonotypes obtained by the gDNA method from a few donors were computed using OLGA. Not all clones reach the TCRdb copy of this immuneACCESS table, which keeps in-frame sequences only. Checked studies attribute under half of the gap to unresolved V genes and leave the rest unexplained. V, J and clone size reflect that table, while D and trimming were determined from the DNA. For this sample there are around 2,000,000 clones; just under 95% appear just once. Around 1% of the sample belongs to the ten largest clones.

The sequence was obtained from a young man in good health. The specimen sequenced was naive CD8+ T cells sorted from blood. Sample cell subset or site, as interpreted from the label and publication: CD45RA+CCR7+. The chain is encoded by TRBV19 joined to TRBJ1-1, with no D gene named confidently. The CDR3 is CASSKNTEAFF. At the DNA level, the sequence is TGTGCCAGTAGTAAGAACACTGAAGCTTTCTTT.